The T cell receptor beta chain under discussion was sequenced for a study of blood T cells in healthy people across ages. Whole-study findings and limits: Considered underestimates were the diversity estimates obtained from one million T cells.

This clonotype was seen only a few times. Its antigen remains unidentified. This CDR3 has 12 amino acids. Germline CDR1 reads MNHNY; CDR2 reads SVGAGI (reference sequence). V shed 8 bases and J shed 7 bases, with 12 bases lying between them. Using a J-beta primer mix together with a sample-barcoded 5' primer, a second PCR was run for roughly 7 to 11 cycles. In TCRdb, the 5' RACE reads were re-called with MiXCR into one record per CDR3 protein. The table lists about 1.7 million distinct CDR3 sequences, approximately 30% of them singletons. Healthy individuals of Caucasian origin from Russia, aged about 6 to 100, served as donors. For every donor, a draw yielded approximately 9.8 milliliters of peripheral blood.

Source material: blood. The source is a woman in her twenties or thirties in good health. The chain combines TRBV6-6 with TRBJ2-1; either TRBD1 or TRBD2 may supply D (5 bases each). CDR3 in amino acids: CASGPWGNEQFF. The CDR3 region has the DNA TGTGCCAGCGGGCCCTGGGGGAATGAGCAGTTCTTC.